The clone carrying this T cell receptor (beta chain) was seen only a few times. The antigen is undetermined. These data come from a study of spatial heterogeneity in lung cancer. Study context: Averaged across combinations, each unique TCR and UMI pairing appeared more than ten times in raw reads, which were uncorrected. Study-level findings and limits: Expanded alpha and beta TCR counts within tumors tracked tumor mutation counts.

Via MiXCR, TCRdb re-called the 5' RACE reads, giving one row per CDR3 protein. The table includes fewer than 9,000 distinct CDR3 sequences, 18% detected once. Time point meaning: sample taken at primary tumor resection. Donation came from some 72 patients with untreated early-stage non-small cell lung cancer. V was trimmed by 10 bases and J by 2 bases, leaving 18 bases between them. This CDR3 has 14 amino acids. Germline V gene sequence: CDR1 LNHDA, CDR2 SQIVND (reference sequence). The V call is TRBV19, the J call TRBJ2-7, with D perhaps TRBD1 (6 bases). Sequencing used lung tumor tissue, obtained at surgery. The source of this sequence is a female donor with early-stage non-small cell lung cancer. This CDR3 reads CATKTGPHTYEQYF. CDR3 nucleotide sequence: TGTGCCACCAAGACAGGACCCCATACCTACGAGCAGTACTTC.